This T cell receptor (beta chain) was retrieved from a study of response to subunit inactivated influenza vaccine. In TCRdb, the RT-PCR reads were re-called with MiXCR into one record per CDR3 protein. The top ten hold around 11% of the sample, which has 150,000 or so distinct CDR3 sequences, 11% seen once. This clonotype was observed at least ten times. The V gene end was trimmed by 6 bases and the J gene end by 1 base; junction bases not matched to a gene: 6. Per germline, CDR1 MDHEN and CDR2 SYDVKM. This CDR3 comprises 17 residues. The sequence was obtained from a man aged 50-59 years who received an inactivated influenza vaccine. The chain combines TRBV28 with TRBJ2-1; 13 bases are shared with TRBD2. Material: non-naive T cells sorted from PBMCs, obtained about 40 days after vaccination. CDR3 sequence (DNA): TGTGCCAGCAGACTAGCGGGAGGGCCTGGGTCCTACAATGAGCAGTTCTTC. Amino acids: CASRLAGGPGSYNEQFF.